The 12 T cell receptor beta chains below were found in one sample sequenced in a study of blood T cell repertoires in COVID-19. Generated by immunoSEQ multiplex PCR, the TCRdb table keeps only in-frame clones and is missing some. This table holds 65,000 to 80,000 clones, about 87% found once. The sequencing input was peripheral blood. The receptors were gathered from a man aged 45-65 years with active COVID-19.

The V gene is TRBV7-3, the J gene TRBJ2-7; tentative D call: TRBD2 (6 bases). The V gene lost 2 bases and the J gene lost 2 bases, with 13 bases spanning the gap. In germline, CDR1 is SGHTA, CDR2 FQGTGA. CDR3 length: 15 residues. The CDR3 reads CASSLYAGSTYEQYF. The CDR3 DNA sequence: TGTGCCAGCAGCTTATATGCGGGGTCTACCTACGAGCAGTACTTC.

This CDR3 reads CASSPLAASGTNEQFF. Written as DNA, the CDR3 is TGTGCCAGCTCACCACTAGCTGCTAGCGGGACGAATGAGCAGTTCTTC. V gene TRBV18 combines with J gene TRBJ2-1; the match to TRBD2 covers 9 bases. V lost 1 base to trimming and J lost 7 bases; unmatched junction nucleotides: 8. Looked up from germline, CDR1 is KGHSH and CDR2 is LQKENI. This CDR3 contains 16 residues.

In DNA form, the CDR3 reads TGCAGCGTAGAACTACGGGGGGGGCTTGACAATGAGCAGTTCTTC. Protein: CSVELRGGLDNEQFF. The chain links TRBV29-1 to TRBJ2-1; the match to TRBD2 covers 8 bases. This CDR3 region has 15 residues. Germline V gene lookup returns CDR1 SQVTM and CDR2 ANQGSEA. With 6 bases clipped from V and 5 bases from J, the junction kept 12 bases outside the gene matches.

The chain couples TRBV5-4 to TRBJ2-1; D not resolved. Germline V gene sequence: CDR1 SGHNT, CDR2 YYREEE (reference sequence). This CDR3 has 13 amino acids. V lost 4 bases to trimming and J lost 3 bases, with 8 bases between them. CDR3 residues: CASSPRNYNEQFF. The CDR3 DNA is TGTGCCAGCAGCCCTAGAAACTACAATGAGCAGTTCTTC.

CDR3 bases: TGTGCCAGCAGCCAGGGGGGTGTGCGGGGCACCGGGGAGCTGTTTTTT. Protein sequence: CASSQGGVRGTGELFF. The chain employs TRBV7-7 and TRBJ2-2; weak D call: TRBD1 (7 bases). Germline-derived CDR1 and CDR2 are SSHAT and FNYEAQ (reference sequence). With 5 bases removed from V and 4 bases from J, the gap between germline ends came to 17 bases. CDR3 length equals 16 residues. Filled out from reference TRBV7-7 and TRBJ2-2, the complete variable domain reads GAGVSQSPRYKVTKRGQDVTLRCDPISSHATLYWYQQALGQGPEFLTYFNYEAQPDKSGLPSDRFSAERPEGSISTLTIQRTEQRDSAMYRCASSQGGVRGTGELFFGEGSRLTVL.

The chain has TRBV7-3 and TRBJ2-3; 14 bases line up with TRBD2. CDR1 is SGHTA and CDR2 is FQGTGA in the germline V gene. The CDR3 has 16 residues. Trimming cost V 5 bases and J 2 bases; bases outside gene matches: 3. The CDR3 loop reads CASSPGLAGVTDTQYF. Here the CDR3 DNA reads TGTGCCAGCAGCCCGGGACTAGCGGGAGTCACAGATACGCAGTATTTT. Based on the CDR3 plus reference TRBV7-3 and TRBJ2-3, the full variable domain is GAGVSQTPSNKVTEKGKYVELRCDPISGHTALYWYRQSLGQGPEFLIYFQGTGAADDSGLPNDRFFAVRPEGSVSTLKIQRTERGDSAVYLCASSPGLAGVTDTQYFGPGTRLTVL.

V usage is TRBV4-1 and J usage is TRBJ2-5; 11 bases agree with TRBD2. CDR3 size: 17 residues. V lost 4 bases and J lost 4; bases outside the gene matches: 11. Germline V lookup: CDR1 MGHRA, CDR2 YSYEKL. CDR3 in DNA: TGCGCCAGCAGCCGGGGACTAGCGGAGGGGGGTCCAGAGACCCAGTACTTC. Its translation: CASSRGLAEGGPETQYF.

V usage is TRBV14 and J usage is TRBJ1-2, with D uncertain. Trimming removed 0 bases at V and 4 bases at J, with 9 bases between. The CDR3 runs to 14 residues. Germline V lookup: CDR1 SGHDN, CDR2 FVKESK. The CDR3 DNA follows: TGTGCCAGCAGCCAAGATAGGCGGAGCTATGGCTACACCTTC. Translating it yields CASSQDRRSYGYTF.

This chain joins TRBV28 and TRBJ1-2; the D gene is possibly TRBD1 (6 bases). CDR1 MDHEN and CDR2 SYDVKM come from the germline V gene. The CDR3 consists of 14 residues. Trimming took 3 bases from V and 4 from J, leaving 12 bases between them. The CDR3 region is CASSFQGRGYGYTF. The CDR3, as DNA: TGTGCCAGCAGTTTCCAGGGGCGCGGCTATGGCTACACCTTC.

This chain joins TRBV9 and TRBJ2-1; D is possibly TRBD2 (6 bases). CDR1 and CDR2 from the germline V gene are SGDLS and YYNGEE. The CDR3 is 15 residues long. V gave up 0 bases and J gave up 2 bases, with 9 bases separating them. CDR3 protein: CASSVAGVAYNEQFF. DNA of the CDR3: TGTGCCAGCAGCGTAGCGGGAGTAGCCTACAATGAGCAGTTCTTC.

Only one count was recorded for this clone. The chain joins TRBV5-8 to TRBJ2-1, with D possibly being TRBD2 (5 bases). CDR1 is SGHTS and CDR2 is YDEGEE in the germline V gene. CDR3 length: 20 residues. Trimming cost V 3 bases and J 2 bases, with 27 bases left between them. CDR3: CASSSPRAASLAAPYNEQFF. The CDR3 region has the DNA TGTGCCAGCAGCTCCCCGCGGGCGGCGTCTCTAGCCGCCCCCTACAATGAGCAGTTCTTC.

This chain joins TRBV5-4 and TRBJ2-7; the D gene is possibly TRBD2 (5 bases). The CDR3 is 16 residues long. Trimming took off 0 bases at V and 7 bases at J, with 20 bases between the two ends. Germline CDR1 and CDR2: SGHNT and YYREEE (reference sequence). The CDR3, as DNA: TGTGCCAGCAGCTTGGGGGCAGCGGCGATTACGGAGGAGCAGTACTTC. Translation: CASSLGAAAITEEQYF.